The sequence of this T cell receptor beta chain was determined in a study of regulatory T cells in long-lasting Graves disease. Study background: By definition, persistent Graves' disease involved antithyroid drugs for over 5 years alongside positive TSH receptor antibodies.

CDR1 and CDR2 from the germline V gene are MDHEN and SYDVKM. V lost 3 bases, J lost 2 bases, and 16 bases lay in between. The CDR3 length is 16 residues. Ten or more counts support this clonotype. Its antigen is not identified. Researchers made TCR beta libraries by using iRepertoire HTBI primers and running Arm-PCR on CDR3 regions. In TCRdb, the multiplex PCR reads were re-called with MiXCR into one record per CDR3 protein. The top ten hold approximately 27% of the sample, which has approximately 400,000 distinct CDR3 sequences, roughly 25% seen once. The time point denotes: persistent/refractory GD, antithyroid drugs over 5 years with positive TRAb. With RNA extracted from PBMCs as input, the TCR library was made. The study, taken as a whole, reports: Persistent disease showed a preference for TRBV28, TRBJ1-2 and TRBJ2-5.

The J gene is TRBJ1-1, the V gene TRBV28; perhaps TRBD1 as D (6 bases). The sample in question was peripheral blood mononuclear cells (PBMCs), obtained when the disease was refractory, from a patient treated with antithyroid drugs. The receptor was isolated from a woman aged 40 to 50 with Graves disease. In nucleotides, the CDR3 is TGTGCCAGCAGTTTCGACGTTGGGGGCCAAAACACTGAAGCTTTCTTT. This sequence encodes CASSFDVGGQNTEAFF.